Following are 24 T cell receptor beta chains from one sample sequenced in a study of high-grade serous ovarian cancer treatment subgroups. Tumor tissue was taken before any definitive surgery or chemotherapy was given. Assay: immunoSEQ multiplex PCR; the TCRdb copy retains only in-frame clones and omits some. The sample records 3,000 to 4,500 clones, over 65% being singletons. Source material: tumor tissue. The source of these receptors is a human donor with high-grade serous ovarian cancer.

This clone came up a few times. The chain combines TRBV7-9 with TRBJ2-7; D gene uncertain. V shed 3 bases and J shed 4 bases, with 7 bases lying between them. Germline values: CDR1 SEHNR, CDR2 FQNEAQ (reference sequence). CDR3 size: 12 residues. The CDR3 coding sequence is TGTGCCAGCAGCTTGGGCCGGTACGAGCAGTACTTC. Amino acid sequence: CASSLGRYEQYF.

The chain employs TRBV4-3 and TRBJ2-1; the D is unclear. The CDR3 is 13 amino acids. Germline loops: CDR1 LGHNA, CDR2 YSLEER. Trimming took 1 base from V and 7 from J, leaving 8 bases between them. The DNA of the CDR3 is TGCGCCAGCAGCCAAGCCGCGTGGAATGAGCAGTTCTTC. Protein product: CASSQAAWNEQFF.

The V call is TRBV7-2, the J call TRBJ2-2; D unresolved. The ends were cut back, 2 bases at V and 6 bases at J, with 13 bases in the middle. The CDR3 sequence is 15 residues long. Germline CDR1 reads SGHTA; CDR2 reads FQGNSA. Written as DNA, the CDR3 is TGTGCCAGCAGCTTATGGGGTAATGTCGCCGGGGAGCTGTTTTTT. This gives the protein CASSLWGNVAGELFF.

This chain joins TRBV29-1 and TRBJ2-3, with a tentative D call TRBD2 (5 bases). CDR1 is SQVTM, CDR2 ANQGSEA, per germline. V was trimmed by 3 bases and J by 8 bases, leaving 15 bases between them. The CDR3 covers 13 residues. The CDR3 loop reads CSVDSRSEGTQYF. CDR3 coding DNA: TGCAGCGTTGATAGCCGGTCTGAGGGTACGCAGTATTTT.

The chain uses TRBV13 and TRBJ1-6; D gene uncertain. The CDR3 runs 12 residues. V was clipped by 5 bases and J by 7 bases, with 6 bases between them. CDR1 is PRHDT and CDR2 is FYEKMQ in the germline V gene (reference sequence). CDR3 coding DNA: TGTGCCAGCAGCACGGAAAATTCACCCCTCCACTTT. Residues: CASSTENSPLHF.

The chain couples TRBV7-2 to TRBJ1-2, with D perhaps matching TRBD1 (5 bases). The V end lost 5 bases, the J end lost 5 bases, and 15 bases lay between the germline ends. CDR1 is SGHTA, CDR2 FQGNSA, per germline. CDR3 length: 14 amino acids. Written as DNA, the CDR3 is TGTGCCAGCAGCGCTACCGGGACTCTTTATGGCTACACCTTC. It encodes CASSATGTLYGYTF.

This chain uses TRBV5-1 with TRBJ2-7, with TRBD2 identical over 10 bases. The V and J ends lost 2 bases and 7 bases, in that order; junction bases with no gene match: 12. Germline assignment: CDR1 SGHRS and CDR2 YFSETQ. The CDR3 is 16 residues long. For the CDR3, the DNA is TGCGCCAGCAGCTTCGGGGGAGCGGGGGGGCCCAGGGAGCAGTACTTC. This sequence encodes CASSFGGAGGPREQYF. Together with reference TRBV5-1 and TRBJ2-7, the CDR3 gives the full variable domain: KAGVTQTPRYLIKTRGQQVTLSCSPISGHRSVSWYQQTPGQGLQFLFEYFSETQRNKGNFPGRFSGRQFSNSRSEMNVSTLELGDSALYLCASSFGGAGGPREQYFGPGTRLTVT.

The rearrangement joins TRBV10-2 to TRBJ2-3; 8 bases line up with TRBD2. CDR3 length: 14 residues. CDR1 WSHSY and CDR2 SAAADI come from the germline V gene. V lost 6 bases to trimming and J lost 4 bases; unmatched junction nucleotides: 6. The CDR3 spells CASRREGYSDTQYF. As DNA, the CDR3 is TGCGCCAGCAGACGGGAGGGGTATTCAGATACGCAGTATTTT.

The chain combines TRBV7-9 with TRBJ2-5; D is uncertain. The CDR3 is made up of 14 amino acids. V was trimmed by 5 bases and J by 1 base, leaving 11 bases between them. Germline CDR1 and CDR2: SEHNR and FQNEAQ (reference sequence). The CDR3 sequence: CASSLAVVQETQYF. CDR3 coding DNA: TGTGCCAGCAGCCTTGCGGTGGTCCAAGAGACCCAGTACTTC. Complete variable domain (other parts from reference TRBV7-9 and TRBJ2-5): DTGVSQNPRHKITKRGQNVTFRCDPISEHNRLYWYRQTLGQGPEFLTYFQNEAQLEKSRLLSDRFSAERPKGSFSTLEIQRTEQGDSAMYLCASSLAVVQETQYFGPGTRLLVL.

V and J are TRBV11-2 and TRBJ1-2, with unresolved D. Trimming took off 5 bases at V and 6 bases at J, with 13 bases between the two ends. The germline gives CDR1 SGHAT, CDR2 FQNNGV. The CDR3 length is 13 residues. CDR3 loop: CASSPRGVDGYTF. CDR3 nucleotide sequence: TGTGCCAGCAGCCCGCGCGGGGTCGATGGCTACACCTTC.

This clone was observed a handful of times. V and J are TRBV7-2 and TRBJ2-2; 7 bases match TRBD2. V dropped 0 bases and J dropped 4; count of bases not matched to a gene: 2. This CDR3 contains 15 residues. Per germline, CDR1 SGHTA and CDR2 FQGNSA. This chain's CDR3 is CASSLAGGVTGELFF. The CDR3 bases are TGTGCCAGCAGCTTAGCGGGGGGGGTCACCGGGGAGCTGTTTTTT.

The chain links TRBV6-4 to TRBJ2-3; 11 bases fit TRBD2. V was clipped by 6 bases and J by 4 bases; unmatched bases: 6. CDR1 is MRHNA and CDR2 is SNTAGT in the germline V gene. The CDR3 spans 15 residues. The CDR3 DNA sequence: TGTGCCAGCAGAAAAGTAGCGGGGGGGGCAGATACGCAGTATTTT. The encoded protein is CASRKVAGGADTQYF.

V gene TRBV28 combines with J gene TRBJ2-7; no firm D call. Germline CDR1 is MDHEN and CDR2 is SYDVKM. This CDR3 is built from 15 residues. Trimming took off 5 bases at V and 3 bases at J, with 17 bases between the two ends. The CDR3 DNA reads TGTGCCAGCAGTCCCCAGTGGTTGGCCCACTACGAGCAGTACTTC. It translates to CASSPQWLAHYEQYF.

CDR3 sequence: CASSYSETSGDNEQFF. The DNA of the CDR3 is TGTGCCAGCAGTTACTCAGAGACTAGCGGCGACAATGAGCAGTTCTTC. The chain employs TRBV6-6 and TRBJ2-1; 9 positions agree with TRBD2. The CDR3 length is 16 residues. V lost 0 bases to trimming and J lost 5 bases; unmatched junction nucleotides: 5. Germline V gene sequence: CDR1 MNHNY, CDR2 SVGAGI (reference sequence).

This clone was found once. This chain uses TRBV7-9 with TRBJ2-7, with D possibly matching TRBD2 (5 bases). Per germline, CDR1 SEHNR and CDR2 FQNEAQ (reference sequence). The V end lost 5 bases, the J end lost 0 bases, and 14 bases lay between the germline ends. This CDR3 region has 15 residues. The CDR3 DNA is TGTGCCAGCAGCCAAGAAGACTACTACTCCTACGAGCAGTACTTC. It translates to CASSQEDYYSYEQYF.

This clone was seen a few times. The chain is built from TRBV30 and TRBJ2-2, with 9 bases identical to TRBD1. The trim removed 3 bases at V and 0 bases at J, leaving 2 bases unmatched. Looked up from germline, CDR1 is GTSNPN and CDR2 is SVGIG (reference sequence). The CDR3 consists of 15 residues. In nucleotides, the CDR3 is TGTGCCTGGAGCCGGGACAGGGCGAACACCGGGGAGCTGTTTTTT. It specifies CAWSRDRANTGELFF.

The chain couples TRBV5-4 to TRBJ1-2; perhaps TRBD1 as D (6 bases). Trimming removed 4 bases at V and 7 bases at J, with 14 bases between. Germline CDR1 is SGHNT and CDR2 is YYREEE (reference sequence). This CDR3 contains 13 residues. The CDR3 DNA follows: TGTGCCAGCAGCCTTACAGGGTGGTCTGGCTACACCTTC. It is translated as CASSLTGWSGYTF.

This sequence joins TRBV4-3 and TRBJ2-1; the match to TRBD2 covers 7 bases. The trim removed 0 bases at V and 9 bases at J, leaving 5 bases unmatched. Germline V gene lookup returns CDR1 LGHNA and CDR2 YSLEER. The length of the CDR3 is 14 residues. The CDR3 reads CASSQELAEAEQFF. The CDR3 DNA is TGCGCCAGCAGCCAAGAGCTAGCGGAGGCTGAGCAGTTCTTC.

The chain links TRBV7-2 to TRBJ2-7, with TRBD2 matching 10 bases. The CDR3 length is 18 residues. Per germline, CDR1 SGHTA and CDR2 FQGNSA. Trimming took 4 bases from V and 5 from J; bases not matched to a gene: 17. The CDR3 sequence: CASSYTARDSGGLNEQYF. CDR3 nucleotides: TGTGCCAGCAGCTACACCGCACGCGATAGCGGGGGGCTGAACGAGCAGTACTTC.

By frequency in the sample, this clone is large. The V and J genes are TRBV21-1 and TRBJ2-7; TRBD1, the D gene given by the table, was not confirmed from the DNA. TRBV21-1 is tagged as a pseudogene. This CDR3 comprises 18 residues. CDR3 DNA sequence: TGTGCCAGCAGCAGCGTCCGGGACAGGGTAATTAAGTCCTACGAGCAGTACTTC. This sequence encodes CASSSVRDRVIKSYEQYF.

This chain joins TRBV11-2 and TRBJ2-3, with 8 bases aligning to TRBD2. The CDR3 loop spans 17 amino acids. Germline V gene data show CDR1 as SGHAT and CDR2 as FQNNGV. V lost 2 bases, J lost 1 base, and 8 bases stayed unmatched. The CDR3 nucleotides are TGTGCCAGCAGCTTACGCAGGGCGGGGGGCCGCACAGATACGCAGTATTTT. Amino acid sequence: CASSLRRAGGRTDTQYF.

This clone was detected only once. The V gene is TRBV6-1, the J gene TRBJ2-2, with 11 bases that match TRBD2. Germline assignment: CDR1 MNHNS and CDR2 SASEGT. The CDR3 is 15 residues long. Trimming at V came to 6 bases and at J to 4 bases, leaving 4 bases not matched to a gene. The CDR3 DNA follows: TGTGCCAGCAGACTAGCGGGAGTTGGCACCGGGGAGCTGTTTTTT. Its protein product is CASRLAGVGTGELFF.

The CDR3 DNA sequence: TGTGCCAGCAGCTTAGCGGACTTTAGGGGTGGCTACACCTTC. Translating gives CASSLADFRGGYTF. The V gene is TRBV7-2, the J gene TRBJ1-2; TRBD1 might be the D (5 bases). Looked up from germline, CDR1 is SGHTA and CDR2 is FQGNSA. Trimming took off 0 bases at V and 7 bases at J, with 12 bases between the two ends. The CDR3 loop spans 14 amino acids. Together with reference TRBV7-2 and TRBJ1-2, the CDR3 gives the full variable domain: GAGVSQSPSNKVTEKGKDVELRCDPISGHTALYWYRQSLGQGLEFLIYFQGNSAPDKSGLPSDRFSAERTGGSVSTLTIQRTQQEDSAVYLCASSLADFRGGYTFGSGTRLTVV.

The rearrangement links TRBV7-9 to TRBJ1-1; D not resolved. The germline V gene has CDR1 SEHNR and CDR2 FQNEAQ (reference sequence). CDR3 size: 16 residues. The V gene lost 3 bases and the J gene lost 3 bases, with 17 bases spanning the gap. CDR3 coding DNA: TGTGCCAGCAGCTTCCCCCCAATAGGGCCCGACACTGAAGCTTTCTTT. Residues: CASSFPPIGPDTEAFF. Using reference TRBV7-9 and TRBJ1-1 for the parts outside the CDR3, the full variable domain is DTGVSQNPRHKITKRGQNVTFRCDPISEHNRLYWYRQTLGQGPEFLTYFQNEAQLEKSRLLSDRFSAERPKGSFSTLEIQRTEQGDSAMYLCASSFPPIGPDTEAFFGQGTRLTVV.